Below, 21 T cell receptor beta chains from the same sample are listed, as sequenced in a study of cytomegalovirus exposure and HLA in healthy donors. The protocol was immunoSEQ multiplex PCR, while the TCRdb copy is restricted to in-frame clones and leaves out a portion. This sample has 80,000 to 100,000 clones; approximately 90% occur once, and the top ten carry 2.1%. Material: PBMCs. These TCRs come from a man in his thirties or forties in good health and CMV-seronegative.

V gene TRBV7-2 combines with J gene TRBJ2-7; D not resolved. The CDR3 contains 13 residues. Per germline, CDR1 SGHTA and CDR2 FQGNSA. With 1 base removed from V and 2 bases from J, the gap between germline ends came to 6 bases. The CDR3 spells CASSLVRAYEQYF. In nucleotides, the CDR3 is TGTGCCAGCAGCTTAGTCCGAGCCTACGAGCAGTACTTC. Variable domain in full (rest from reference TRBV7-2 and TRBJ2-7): GAGVSQSPSNKVTEKGKDVELRCDPISGHTALYWYRQSLGQGLEFLIYFQGNSAPDKSGLPSDRFSAERTGGSVSTLTIQRTQQEDSAVYLCASSLVRAYEQYFGPGTRLTVT.

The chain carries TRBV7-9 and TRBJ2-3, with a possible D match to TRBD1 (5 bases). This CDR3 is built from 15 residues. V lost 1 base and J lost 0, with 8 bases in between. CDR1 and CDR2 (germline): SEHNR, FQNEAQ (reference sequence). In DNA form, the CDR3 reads TGTGCCAGCAGCTTAGTTTACAGGAGCACAGATACGCAGTATTTT. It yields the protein CASSLVYRSTDTQYF.

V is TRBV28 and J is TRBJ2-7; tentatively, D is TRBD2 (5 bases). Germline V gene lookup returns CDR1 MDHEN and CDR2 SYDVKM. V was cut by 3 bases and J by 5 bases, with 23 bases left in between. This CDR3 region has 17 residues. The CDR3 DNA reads TGTGCCAGCAGTTTGATCCCGTTCTCGCGGGTATCCCACGAGCAGTACTTC. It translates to CASSLIPFSRVSHEQYF. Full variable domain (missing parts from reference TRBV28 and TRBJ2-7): DVKVTQSSRYLVKRTGEKVFLECVQDMDHENMFWYRQDPGLGLRLIYFSYDVKMKEKGDIPEGYSVSREKKERFSLILESASTNQTSMYLCASSLIPFSRVSHEQYFGPGTRLTVT.

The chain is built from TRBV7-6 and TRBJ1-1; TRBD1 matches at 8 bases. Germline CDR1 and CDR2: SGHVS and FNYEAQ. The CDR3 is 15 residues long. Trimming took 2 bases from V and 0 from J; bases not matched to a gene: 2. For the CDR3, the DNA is TGTGCCAGCAGCTTAACGACAGGGGTGAACACTGAAGCTTTCTTT. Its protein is CASSLTTGVNTEAFF.

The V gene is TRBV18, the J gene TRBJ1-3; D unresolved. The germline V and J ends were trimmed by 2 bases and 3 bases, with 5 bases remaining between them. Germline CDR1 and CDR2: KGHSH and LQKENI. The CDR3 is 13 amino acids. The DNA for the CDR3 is TGTGCCAGCTCACCAGAGCGTGGAAACACCATATATTTT. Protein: CASSPERGNTIYF.

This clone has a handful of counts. CDR3 nucleotides: TGTGCCAGCAGTGAAACAGGGGGCACAGATACGCAGTATTTT. This translates into CASSETGGTDTQYF. This sequence joins TRBV6-1 and TRBJ2-3; TRBD1 matches at 7 bases. Germline CDR1 is MNHNS and CDR2 is SASEGT. The CDR3 has 14 residues. V lost 2 bases and J lost 1; bases outside the gene matches: 0.

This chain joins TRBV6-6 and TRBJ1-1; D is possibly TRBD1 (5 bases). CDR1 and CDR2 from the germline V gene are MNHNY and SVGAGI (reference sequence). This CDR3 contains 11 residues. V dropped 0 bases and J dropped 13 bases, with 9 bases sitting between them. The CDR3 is CASSYSGLSFF. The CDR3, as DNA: TGTGCCAGCAGTTACTCGGGGCTGAGTTTCTTT.

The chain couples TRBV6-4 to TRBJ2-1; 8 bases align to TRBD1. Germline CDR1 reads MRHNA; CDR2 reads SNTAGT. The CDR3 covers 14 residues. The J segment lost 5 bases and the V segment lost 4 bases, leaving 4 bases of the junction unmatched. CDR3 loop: CASSAGQENNEQFF. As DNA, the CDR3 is TGTGCCAGCAGTGCGGGACAGGAAAACAATGAGCAGTTCTTC.

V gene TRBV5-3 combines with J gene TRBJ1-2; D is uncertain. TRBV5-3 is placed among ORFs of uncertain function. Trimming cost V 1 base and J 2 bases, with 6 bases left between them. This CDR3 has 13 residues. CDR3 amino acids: CARSLRENYGYTF. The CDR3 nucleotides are TGTGCCAGAAGCTTGCGGGAGAACTATGGCTACACCTTC.

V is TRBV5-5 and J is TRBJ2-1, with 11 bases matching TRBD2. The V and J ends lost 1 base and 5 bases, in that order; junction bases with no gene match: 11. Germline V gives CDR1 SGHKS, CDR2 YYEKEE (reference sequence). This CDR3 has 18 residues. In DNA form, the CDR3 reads TGTGCCAGCAGCTTGTATTTTACTAGCGGGAGCAGTGACAATGAGCAGTTCTTC. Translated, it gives CASSLYFTSGSSDNEQFF.

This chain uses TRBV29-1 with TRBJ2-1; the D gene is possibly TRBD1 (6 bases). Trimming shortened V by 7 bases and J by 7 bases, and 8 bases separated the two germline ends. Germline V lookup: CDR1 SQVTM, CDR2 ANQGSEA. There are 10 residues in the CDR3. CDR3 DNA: TGCAGCGCAGGGGAGAATGAGCAGTTCTTC. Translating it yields CSAGENEQFF.

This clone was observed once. The CDR3 is CASRPGLLNTEAFF. The CDR3, as DNA: TGTGCCAGCAGACCCGGACTTTTGAACACTGAAGCTTTCTTT. The rearrangement joins TRBV6-6 to TRBJ1-1, with D unresolved. V was shortened by 6 bases and J by 0 bases, with 11 bases between the two germline ends. CDR3 length: 14 residues. CDR1 MNHNY and CDR2 SVGAGI come from the germline V gene (reference sequence).

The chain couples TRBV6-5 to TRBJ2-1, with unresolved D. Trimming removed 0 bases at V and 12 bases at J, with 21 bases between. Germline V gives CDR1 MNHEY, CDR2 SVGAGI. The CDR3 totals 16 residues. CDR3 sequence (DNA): TGTGCCAGCAGTTACTCGGCCAGGTCTCCGGAAGAAGGGCAGTTCTTC. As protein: CASSYSARSPEEGQFF.

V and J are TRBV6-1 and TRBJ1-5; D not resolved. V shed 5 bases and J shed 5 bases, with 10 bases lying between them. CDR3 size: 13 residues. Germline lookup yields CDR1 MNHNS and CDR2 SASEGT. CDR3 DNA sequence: TGTGCCAGCAGTTCCGGGGTCGATCAGCCCCAGCATTTT. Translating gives CASSSGVDQPQHF.

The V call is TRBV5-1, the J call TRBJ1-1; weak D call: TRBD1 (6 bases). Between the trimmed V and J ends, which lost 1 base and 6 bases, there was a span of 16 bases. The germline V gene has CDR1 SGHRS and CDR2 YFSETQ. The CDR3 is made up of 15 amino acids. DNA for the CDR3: TGCGCCAGCAGCTTGTCACTGGGGGCGAGCGCTGAAGCTTTCTTT. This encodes CASSLSLGASAEAFF.

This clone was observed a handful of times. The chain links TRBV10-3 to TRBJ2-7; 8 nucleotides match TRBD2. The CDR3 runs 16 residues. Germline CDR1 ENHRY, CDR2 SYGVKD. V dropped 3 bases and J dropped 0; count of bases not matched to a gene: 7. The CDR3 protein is CAISDIGRGDSYEQYF. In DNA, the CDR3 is TGTGCCATCAGTGACATTGGGCGGGGGGACTCCTACGAGCAGTACTTC.

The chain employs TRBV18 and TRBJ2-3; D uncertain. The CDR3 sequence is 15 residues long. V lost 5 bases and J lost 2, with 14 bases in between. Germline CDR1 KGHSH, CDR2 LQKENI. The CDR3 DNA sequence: TGTGCCAGCTCATCAACTGGAGTAGACACAGATACGCAGTATTTT. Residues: CASSSTGVDTDTQYF.

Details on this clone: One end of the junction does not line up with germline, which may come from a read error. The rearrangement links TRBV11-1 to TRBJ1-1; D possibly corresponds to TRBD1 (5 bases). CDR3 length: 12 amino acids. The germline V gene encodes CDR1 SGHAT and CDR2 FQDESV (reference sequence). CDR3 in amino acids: CASSSGRPGALF. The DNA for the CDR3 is TGTGCCAGCAGCTCAGGCCGGCCTGGGGCCCTTTTT.

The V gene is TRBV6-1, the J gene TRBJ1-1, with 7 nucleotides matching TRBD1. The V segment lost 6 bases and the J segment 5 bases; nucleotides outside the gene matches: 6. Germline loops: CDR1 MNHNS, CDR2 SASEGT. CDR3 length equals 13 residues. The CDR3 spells CASSRQGMTEAFF. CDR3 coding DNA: TGTGCCAGCAGCAGACAGGGTATGACTGAAGCTTTCTTT.

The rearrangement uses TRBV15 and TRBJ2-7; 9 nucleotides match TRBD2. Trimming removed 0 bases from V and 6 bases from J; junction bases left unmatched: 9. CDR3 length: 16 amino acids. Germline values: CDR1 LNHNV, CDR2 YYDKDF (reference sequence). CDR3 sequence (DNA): TGTGCCACCAGCAGAGATCTTGCGGGGGGGCGGGCCGAGCAGTACTTC. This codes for CATSRDLAGGRAEQYF.

The CDR3 loop is CASSYESRADGELFF. Written as DNA, the CDR3 is TGTGCCAGCAGTTACGAATCCAGGGCGGACGGGGAGCTGTTTTTT. This chain uses TRBV6-5 with TRBJ2-2, with a tentative D call TRBD1 (5 bases). CDR1 is MNHEY and CDR2 is SVGAGI in the germline V gene. Trimming left V 2 bases short and J 7 bases short, with 14 bases between. The length of the CDR3 is 15 residues.